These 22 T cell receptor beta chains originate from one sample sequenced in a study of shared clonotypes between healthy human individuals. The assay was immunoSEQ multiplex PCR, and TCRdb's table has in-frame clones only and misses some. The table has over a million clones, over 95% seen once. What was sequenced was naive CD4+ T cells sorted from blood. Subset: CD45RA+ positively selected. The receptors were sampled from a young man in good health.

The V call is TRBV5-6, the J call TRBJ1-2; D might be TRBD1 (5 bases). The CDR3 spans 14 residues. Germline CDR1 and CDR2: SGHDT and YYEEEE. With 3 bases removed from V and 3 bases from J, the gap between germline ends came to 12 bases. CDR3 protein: CASSSTDRDYGYTF. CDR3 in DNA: TGTGCCAGCAGCTCCACTGACAGAGACTATGGCTACACCTTC.

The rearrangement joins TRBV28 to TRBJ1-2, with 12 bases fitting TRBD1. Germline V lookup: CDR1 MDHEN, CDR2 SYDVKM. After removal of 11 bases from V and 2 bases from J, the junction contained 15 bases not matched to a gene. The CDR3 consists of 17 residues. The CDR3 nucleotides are TGTGCCGCCTCCGGGACAGGGGGCCAGACGCGGAACTATGGCTACACCTTC. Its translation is CAASGTGGQTRNYGYTF.

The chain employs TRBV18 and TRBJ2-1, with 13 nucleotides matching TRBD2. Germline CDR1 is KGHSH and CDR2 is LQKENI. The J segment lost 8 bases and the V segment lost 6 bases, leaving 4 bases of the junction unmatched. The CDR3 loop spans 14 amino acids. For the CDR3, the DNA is TGTGCCAGCTCTCCGGGACTAGCGGGGTATGAGCAGTTCTTC. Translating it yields CASSPGLAGYEQFF.

The chain's CDR3 is CSVTSDQETQYF. The CDR3 DNA is TGCAGCGTGACTAGCGACCAAGAGACCCAGTACTTC. V and J are TRBV29-1 and TRBJ2-5, with TRBD2 identical over 8 bases. J gave up 0 bases and V 6 bases, and 0 bases lay outside the gene matches. Germline CDR1 is SQVTM and CDR2 is ANQGSEA. This CDR3 is built from 12 residues.

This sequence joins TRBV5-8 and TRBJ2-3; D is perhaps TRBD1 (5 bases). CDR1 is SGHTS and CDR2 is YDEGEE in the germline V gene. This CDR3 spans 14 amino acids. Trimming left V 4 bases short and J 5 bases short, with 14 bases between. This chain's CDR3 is CASSHGAHEDTQYF. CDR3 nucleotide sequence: TGTGCCAGCAGCCATGGGGCCCACGAAGATACGCAGTATTTT.

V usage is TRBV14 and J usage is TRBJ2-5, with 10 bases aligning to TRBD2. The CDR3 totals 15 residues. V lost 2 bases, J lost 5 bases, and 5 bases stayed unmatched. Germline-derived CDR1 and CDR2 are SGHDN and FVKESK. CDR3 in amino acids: CASSQYLAGVETQYF. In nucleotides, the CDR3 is TGTGCCAGCAGCCAATATCTAGCGGGAGTCGAGACCCAGTACTTC. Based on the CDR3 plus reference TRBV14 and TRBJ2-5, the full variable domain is EAGVTQFPSHSVIEKGQTVTLRCDPISGHDNLYWYRRVMGKEIKFLLHFVKESKQDESGMPNNRFLAERTGGTYSTLKVQPAELEDSGVYFCASSQYLAGVETQYFGPGTRLLVL.

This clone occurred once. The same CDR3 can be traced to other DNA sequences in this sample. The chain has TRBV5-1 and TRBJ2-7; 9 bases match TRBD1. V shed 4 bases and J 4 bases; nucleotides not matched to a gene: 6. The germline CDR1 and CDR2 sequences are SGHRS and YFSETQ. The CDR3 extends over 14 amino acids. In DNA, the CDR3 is TGCGCCAGCAGCGGCACAGGGGGCGGTTACGAGCAGTACTTC. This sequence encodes CASSGTGGGYEQYF.

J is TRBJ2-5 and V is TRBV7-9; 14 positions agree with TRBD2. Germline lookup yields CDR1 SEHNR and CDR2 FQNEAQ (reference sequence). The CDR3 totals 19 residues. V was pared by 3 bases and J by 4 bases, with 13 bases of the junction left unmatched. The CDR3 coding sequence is TGTGCCAGCAGCTTCTCCGGACTAGCGGGAGGCCCCGGGATAGAGACCCAGTACTTC. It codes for CASSFSGLAGGPGIETQYF.

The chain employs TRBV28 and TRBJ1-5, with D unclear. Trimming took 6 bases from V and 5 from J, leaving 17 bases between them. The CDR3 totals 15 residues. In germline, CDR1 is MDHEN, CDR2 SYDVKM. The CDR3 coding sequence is TGTGCCAGCAGGACCGGACGGGGTGGAGATCAGCCCCAGCATTTT. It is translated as CASRTGRGGDQPQHF.

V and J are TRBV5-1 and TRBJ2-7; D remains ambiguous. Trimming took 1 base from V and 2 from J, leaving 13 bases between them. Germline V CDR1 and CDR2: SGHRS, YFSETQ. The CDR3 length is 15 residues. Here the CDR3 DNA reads TGCGCCAGCAGCTTGTCACCGGTAGGTACCTACGAGCAGTACTTC. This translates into CASSLSPVGTYEQYF.

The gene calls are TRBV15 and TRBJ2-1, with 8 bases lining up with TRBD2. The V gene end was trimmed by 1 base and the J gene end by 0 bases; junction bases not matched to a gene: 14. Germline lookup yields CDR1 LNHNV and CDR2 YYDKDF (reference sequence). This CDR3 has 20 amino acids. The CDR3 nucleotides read TGTGCCACCAGCAGAGGGGTTGGAGCGGGAGCGATGAGCTCCTACAATGAGCAGTTCTTC. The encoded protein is CATSRGVGAGAMSSYNEQFF.

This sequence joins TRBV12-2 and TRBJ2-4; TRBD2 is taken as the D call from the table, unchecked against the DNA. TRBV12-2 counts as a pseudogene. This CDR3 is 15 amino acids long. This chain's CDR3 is CASRSGREAKNIQYF. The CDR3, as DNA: TGTGCAAGTCGGAGCGGGAGGGAAGCCAAAAACATTCAGTACTTC.

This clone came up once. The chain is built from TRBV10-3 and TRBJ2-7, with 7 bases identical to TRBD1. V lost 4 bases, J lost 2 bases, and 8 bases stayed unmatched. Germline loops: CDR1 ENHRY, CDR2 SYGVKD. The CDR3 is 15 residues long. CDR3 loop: CAISATGLYPYEQYF. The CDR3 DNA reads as TGTGCCATCAGTGCGACAGGGCTCTACCCCTACGAGCAGTACTTC.

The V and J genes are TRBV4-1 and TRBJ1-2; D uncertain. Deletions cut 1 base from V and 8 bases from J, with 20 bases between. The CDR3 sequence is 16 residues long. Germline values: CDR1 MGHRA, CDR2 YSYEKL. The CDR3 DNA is TGCGCCAGCAGCCAAGCCCTTACATCCCGACCTCGGGGCTACACCTTC. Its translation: CASSQALTSRPRGYTF.

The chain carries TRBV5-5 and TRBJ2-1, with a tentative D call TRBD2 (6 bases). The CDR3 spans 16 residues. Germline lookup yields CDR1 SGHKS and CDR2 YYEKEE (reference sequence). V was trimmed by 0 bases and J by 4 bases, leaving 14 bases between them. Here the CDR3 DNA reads TGTGCCAGCAGCTTGGGAGCGGGTAGGGGTTACAATGAGCAGTTCTTC. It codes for CASSLGAGRGYNEQFF.

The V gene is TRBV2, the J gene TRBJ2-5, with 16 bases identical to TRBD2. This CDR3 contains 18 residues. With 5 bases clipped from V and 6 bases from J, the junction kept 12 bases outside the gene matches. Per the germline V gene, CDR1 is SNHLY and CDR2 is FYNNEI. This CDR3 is CASSTSGLAGGPGKTQYF. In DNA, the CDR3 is TGTGCCAGCAGTACCTCGGGACTAGCGGGAGGGCCGGGGAAGACCCAGTACTTC.

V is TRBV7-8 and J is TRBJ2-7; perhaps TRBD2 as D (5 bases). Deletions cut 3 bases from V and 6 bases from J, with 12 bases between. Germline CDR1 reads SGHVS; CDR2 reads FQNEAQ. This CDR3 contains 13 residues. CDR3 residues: CASSLRDWREQYF. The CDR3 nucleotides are TGTGCCAGCAGCTTGAGGGATTGGCGCGAGCAGTACTTC.

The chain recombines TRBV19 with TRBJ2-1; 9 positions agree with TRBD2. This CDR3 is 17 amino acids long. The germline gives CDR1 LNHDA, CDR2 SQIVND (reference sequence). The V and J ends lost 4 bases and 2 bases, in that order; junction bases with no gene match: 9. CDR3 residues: CASSTLPLAGAYNEQFF. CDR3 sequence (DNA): TGTGCCAGTAGTACACTCCCCTTAGCGGGGGCCTACAATGAGCAGTTCTTC.

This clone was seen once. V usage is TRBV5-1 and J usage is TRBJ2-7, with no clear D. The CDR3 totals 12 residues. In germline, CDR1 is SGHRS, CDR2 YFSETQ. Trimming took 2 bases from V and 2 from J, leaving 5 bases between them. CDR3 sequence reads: CASSLPAYEQYF. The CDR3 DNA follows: TGCGCCAGCAGCTTACCCGCCTACGAGCAGTACTTC.

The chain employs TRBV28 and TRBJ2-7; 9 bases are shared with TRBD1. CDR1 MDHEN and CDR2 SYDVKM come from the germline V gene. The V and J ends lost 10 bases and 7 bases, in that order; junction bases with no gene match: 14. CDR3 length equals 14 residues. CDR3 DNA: TGTGCCACCCATATACAGGGGGCCTATGGGGAGCAGTACTTC. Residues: CATHIQGAYGEQYF.

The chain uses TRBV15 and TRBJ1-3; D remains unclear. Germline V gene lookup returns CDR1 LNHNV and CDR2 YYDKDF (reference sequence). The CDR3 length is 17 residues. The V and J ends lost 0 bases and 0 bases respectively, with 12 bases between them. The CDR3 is CATSRELTGISGNTIYF. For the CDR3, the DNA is TGTGCCACCAGCAGAGAGTTGACGGGTATCTCTGGAAACACCATATATTTT. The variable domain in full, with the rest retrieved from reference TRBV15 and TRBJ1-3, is DAMVIQNPRYQVTQFGKPVTLSCSQTLNHNVMYWYQQKSSQAPKLLFHYYDKDFNNEADTPDNFQSRRPNTSFCFLDIRSPGLGDTAMYLCATSRELTGISGNTIYFGEGSWLTVV.

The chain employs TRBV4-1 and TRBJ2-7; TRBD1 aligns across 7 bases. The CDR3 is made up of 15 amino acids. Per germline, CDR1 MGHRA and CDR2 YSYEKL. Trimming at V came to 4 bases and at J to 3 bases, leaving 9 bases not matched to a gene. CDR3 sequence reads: CASSPDRELGYEQYF. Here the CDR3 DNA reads TGCGCCAGCAGCCCAGACAGGGAACTCGGCTACGAGCAGTACTTC.